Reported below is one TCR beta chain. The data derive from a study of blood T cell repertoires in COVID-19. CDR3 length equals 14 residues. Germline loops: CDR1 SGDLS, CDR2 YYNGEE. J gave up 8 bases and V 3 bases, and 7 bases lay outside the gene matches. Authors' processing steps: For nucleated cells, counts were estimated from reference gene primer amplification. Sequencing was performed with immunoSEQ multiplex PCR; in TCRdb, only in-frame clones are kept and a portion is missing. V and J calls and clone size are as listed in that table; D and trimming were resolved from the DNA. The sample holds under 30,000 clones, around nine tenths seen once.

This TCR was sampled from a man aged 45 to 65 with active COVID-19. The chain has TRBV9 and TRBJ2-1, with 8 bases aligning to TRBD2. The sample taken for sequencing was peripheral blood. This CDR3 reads CASSESGSGYEQFF. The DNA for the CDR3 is TGTGCCAGCAGCGAGAGCGGGAGTGGTTATGAGCAGTTCTTC. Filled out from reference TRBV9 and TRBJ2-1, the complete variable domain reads DSGVTQTPKHLITATGQRVTLRCSPRSGDLSVYWYQQSLDQGLQFLIQYYNGEERAKGNILERFSAQQFPDLHSELNLSSLELGDSALYFCASSESGSGYEQFFGPGTRLTVL.